What follows is one TCR beta chain and its context. Its antigen is currently unknown. The CDR3 runs 12 residues. V lost 6 bases and J 3 bases, leaving 9 bases between the germline ends. Germline CDR1 SNHLY, CDR2 FYNNEI. This PCR relied on a set of 60 Vbeta primers and 13 Jbeta primers. TCRdb keeps only in-frame clones here, not all; method: immunoSEQ multiplex PCR. The repertoire holds 30,000 to 35,000 clones, with roughly 64% as singletons. This sample was included in a study of cytomegalovirus exposure and HLA in healthy donors. Notes on the study in general: Later analysis associated a missense DCLRE1C variant with TCR beta V- and J-gene trimming.

This clonotype originated in a man aged 35 to 55 in good health and CMV-seropositive. Material: PBMCs. The J gene is TRBJ2-7, the V gene TRBV2; D perhaps matches TRBD1 (5 bases). The CDR3 DNA reads as TGTGCCAGCAGACAGGACCTCTACGAGCAGTACTTC. Translated: CASRQDLYEQYF.